A single sample is the source of the 5 T cell receptor beta chains below, sequenced in a study of beta chain features in type 1 diabetes. Reverse transcription of all isolated RNA meant that expressed TCRB transcripts were sequenced. Sequencing was performed with immunoSEQ multiplex PCR; in TCRdb, only in-frame clones are kept and a portion is missing. The sample holds 300,000 to 450,000 clones, around 13% seen once. The sequenced material came from naive CD4+ T cells from blood. The source of these receptors is a man aged 18 to 29 in good health.

The rearrangement links TRBV7-6 to TRBJ2-1; 16 nucleotides agree with TRBD2. Germline V gene data show CDR1 as SGHVS and CDR2 as FNYEAQ. The CDR3 runs to 16 residues. The ends lost 5 bases at V and 8 bases at J; junction bases unmatched: 6. The CDR3, as DNA: TGTGCCAGCAGCCTGGGGACTAGCGGGGGGGCGGATGAGCAGTTCTTC. This codes for CASSLGTSGGADEQFF.

The gene calls are TRBV6-5 and TRBJ2-1; D perhaps matches TRBD1 (5 bases). Per germline, CDR1 MNHEY and CDR2 SVGAGI. V gave up 6 bases and J gave up 10 bases, with 19 bases separating them. This CDR3 contains 14 residues. The CDR3, as DNA: TGTGCCAGCAGACGACTTCAGACAGTTCCCGAGCAGTTCTTC. Protein sequence: CASRRLQTVPEQFF.

In DNA form, the CDR3 reads TGTGCCAGCAGCACCCTCACACATAACTATGGCTACACCTTC. Translation: CASSTLTHNYGYTF. The chain joins TRBV9 to TRBJ1-2; D gene ambiguous. The CDR3 contains 14 residues. The germline V gene has CDR1 SGDLS and CDR2 YYNGEE. The V and J ends lost 4 bases and 1 base respectively, with 11 bases between them.

This clone was recorded a few times. The gene calls are TRBV7-9 and TRBJ1-5; 11 nucleotides match TRBD1. This CDR3 is 15 amino acids long. The ends lost 1 base at V and 7 bases at J; junction bases unmatched: 3. CDR1 and CDR2 (germline): SEHNR, FQNEAQ (reference sequence). This CDR3 is CASSLGTGGGQPQHF. The CDR3 DNA follows: TGTGCCAGCAGCTTAGGGACAGGGGGCGGGCAGCCCCAGCATTTT.

This clone has more than one count but fewer than ten. The J gene is TRBJ2-5, the V gene TRBV6-5; D remains unclear. The germline CDR1 and CDR2 sequences are MNHEY and SVGAGI. The CDR3 covers 15 residues. With 3 bases removed from V and 3 bases from J, the gap between germline ends came to 14 bases. The CDR3 reads CASSYSIRLKETQYF. The DNA of the CDR3 is TGTGCCAGCAGTTATAGTATCAGACTCAAAGAGACCCAGTACTTC.